This T cell receptor (beta chain) was sequenced in a study of identical twins (dated by TCRdb to about 2016). General notes on the study: To test whether fetal clonotypes persist, this study deep-sequenced TCR alpha and beta repertoires from monozygotic twins, from unrelated adults of various ages, and from cord blood. To rule out contamination, the twin experiments were replicated at different times with different library preparation protocols. The paper as a whole reports these results and caveats: Because the same donors could not be followed over many years, the conclusions depended on cross-sectional statistical analysis. Out-of-frame TCR alpha sharing in monozygotic twins was systematically underestimated by recombination models, whereas sharing between unrelated individuals was in agreement with the recombination models. Fewer insertions were carried by abundant cord blood beta clonotypes; a weaker similar trend was observed in young adult naive repertoires, while no such trend was observed in memory repertoires. The excess sharing between twins in beta out-of-frame sequences was weaker because fewer shared sequences reduced the signal-to-noise ratio. Zero-insertion analyses could be partly confounded by invariant T cells such as MAIT and iNKT, although diverse VJ usage argued against such confounding for most clonotypes. Out-of-frame TCR alpha sequences shared between twins showed an excess of low generation-probability sequences compared with coincidental sharing between unrelated individuals.

Concerning this clonotype: The clone's antigen remains unknown. Base qualities are not recorded, but no much larger clone differs from it by a single base.

Every donor was a healthy Caucasian. The researchers also sequenced three unrelated adults who were not twins: a male aged 18 to 29, a male aged 50 to 59, and a female aged 50 to 59. Miltenyi CD45RO+ enrichment and human naive T-cell isolation kits were used to isolate memory (CD45RO+) and naive T cells from PBMC. CDR1 SGHTA and CDR2 FQGNSA are derived from the germline V gene. The CDR3 measures 15 amino acids from cysteine to phenylalanine. Only CDR3 DNA is held: 45 bases, read in frame from base 1. V is cut by 0 bases and J by 2 bases, and the space between the germline ends is 10 bases. Libraries were built with 5' RACE. Sequencing took place on an Illumina HiSeq 2000. A universal primer binding site was introduced by template switching, and a unique molecular identifier was present in the final cDNA, enabling accurate counting of TCR cDNA molecules. Specific primers in the conserved constant-segment region were used to synthesize first-strand cDNA for TCR alpha and beta chains. Each cDNA library was double barcoded, with a SMART-Mk sample barcode plus Illumina barcodes, to control for contamination. TruSeq adapter sequences along with Illumina sample barcodes were introduced in two successive PCR steps. The TCR alpha and beta cDNA libraries were sequenced on the Illumina HiSeq platform using custom primers. The source study handled its data this way. Raw reads were processed with MiGEC to extract unique molecular identifiers, and MiXCR was used to determine CDR3 positions. Recombination models were inferred per individual with the repgenHMM and IGoR tools using an EM algorithm. Shared clonotype analysis was performed with the tcR package in R, normalizing sharing by the product of cloneset sizes. To study raw recombination free of thymic and clonal selection effects, out-of-frame nonproductive sequences were analyzed. The raw public reads went through TCRdb reprocessing: fastp at Q25, MiXCR clone calling, in-frame beta chains kept. CDR3 protein sequences are deduplicated, and each keeps its most common genes and DNA. In this record, the V and J calls reflect TCRdb's handling and not the investigators' own analysis. Within this sample are 420,000 or so distinct CDR3 sequences, with around 18% of them counted one time only. The leading ten clones occupy 12% of the sample.

In this chain, TRBV7-2 is recombined with TRBJ1-1, with the D segment identity uncertain. The sample was naive T cells sorted from blood. This specimen's cell subset or site label, per the study, means: cells isolated with a human naive T-cell isolation kit. The source of this sequence is a man between 50 and 59 years old in good health. The sequenced DNA is TGTGCCAGCAGCTTAGCGTGGAGATTCAACACTGAAGCTTTCTTT. It translates to CASSLAWRFNTEAFF.